Detailed here is one T cell receptor (beta chain). Its antigen is undetermined. Germline is not matched at one junction end, which may reflect a read error. In germline, CDR1 is DFQATT, CDR2 SNEGSKA (reference sequence). The length of the CDR3 is 11 residues. The data are from a study of tumor-infiltrating lymphocytes in glioblastoma multiforme. Three nested ARM-PCR rounds with V-beta and C-beta primers built TCRB libraries. Using its own MiXCR run on the multiplex PCR reads, TCRdb lists one record per CDR3 protein. Among more than 10,000 distinct CDR3 sequences, over 60% were seen once, and the ten largest hold about 40%. Study-wide results and caveats: No surface-marker sorting into functional T cell subtypes was done.

Material for sequencing was brain tumor tissue. This sequence was found in a male donor with glioblastoma. V gene TRBV20-1 combines with J gene TRBJ1-1; 7 positions agree with TRBD1. CDR3 nucleotides: TGCAATGCCAGGGGGAACACCGAAGCTTTCTTT. Protein sequence: CNARGNTEAFF.